A selection of T cell receptor beta chains follows, all from one sample in a study of cytomegalovirus exposure and HLA in healthy donors. TCRdb's table, derived via immunoSEQ multiplex PCR, lists solely in-frame clones and lacks some. The sample carries approximately 190,000 clones, more than 60% recorded once. What was sequenced was PBMCs. The receptors originated from a young woman in good health and CMV-seropositive. Both conserved end residues are part of each CDR3. A D gene is named only where the DNA matches it firmly. Not every row has a clone size; where given, it reads once, few, many or a size class.

d_gene: NA
v_gene: TRBV19
j_gene: TRBJ1-3
abundance: NA
CDR3nt: TGTGCCAGTAGTCCGGGGTCCCAGCGTTCTGGAAACACCATATATTTT
CDR3aa: CASSPGSQRSGNTIYF

d_gene: TRBD1
v_gene: TRBV30
j_gene: TRBJ1-4
abundance: NA
CDR3nt: TGTGCCTGGAGTAAGGACAGGGCGGGCGAAAAACTGTTTTTT
CDR3aa: CAWSKDRAGEKLFF

d_gene: TRBD2
v_gene: TRBV7-2
j_gene: TRBJ2-7
abundance: once
CDR3nt: TGTGCCAGCAGCACGACTAGCGGGGTCTACGAGCAGTACTTC
CDR3aa: CASSTTSGVYEQYF

d_gene: NA
v_gene: TRBV10-3
j_gene: TRBJ1-1
abundance: NA
CDR3nt: TGTGCCATCAGCGGTGCAGGGATAATCACTGAAGCTTTCTTT
CDR3aa: CAISGAGIITEAFF

d_gene: NA
v_gene: TRBV11-2
j_gene: TRBJ1-2
abundance: NA
CDR3nt: TGTGCCAGCAGCGACTCAGACAGGAACTATGGCTACACCTTC
CDR3aa: CASSDSDRNYGYTF

d_gene: TRBD1
v_gene: TRBV5-1
j_gene: TRBJ1-3
abundance: NA
CDR3nt: TGCGCCAGCAGCTTGGAAGGACAGGGCTCTGGAAACACCATATATTTT
CDR3aa: CASSLEGQGSGNTIYF

d_gene: NA
v_gene: TRBV19
j_gene: TRBJ1-1
abundance: NA
CDR3nt: TGTGCCAGCAACCGGGACACCAAAGAAGCTTTCTTT
CDR3aa: CASNRDTKEAFF

d_gene: TRBD2
v_gene: TRBV19
j_gene: TRBJ2-7
abundance: NA
CDR3nt: TGTGCCAGTAGTAGTCCGGGACTAGCGGGTAGCTACGAGCAGTACTTC
CDR3aa: CASSSPGLAGSYEQYF

d_gene: NA
v_gene: TRBV6-5
j_gene: TRBJ2-1
abundance: few
CDR3nt: TGTGCCAGCAGAAGTTACGAATGGAGTGAGCAGTTCTTC
CDR3aa: CASRSYEWSEQFF

d_gene: TRBD2
v_gene: TRBV18
j_gene: TRBJ2-2
abundance: NA
CDR3nt: TGTGCCAGCTCACCGGCTAGCGGGTACACCGGGGAGCTGTTTTTT
CDR3aa: CASSPASGYTGELFF

d_gene: NA
v_gene: TRBV18
j_gene: TRBJ2-1
abundance: NA
CDR3nt: TGTGCCAGCTCACCTAGACTAAACAATGAGCAGTTCTTC
CDR3aa: CASSPRLNNEQFF

d_gene: TRBD1
v_gene: TRBV4-1
j_gene: TRBJ1-4
abundance: NA
CDR3nt: TGCGCCAGCAGCCTGACAGGGGGCGGAGGCGGTGAAAAACTGTTTTTT
CDR3aa: CASSLTGGGGGEKLFF

d_gene: NA
v_gene: TRBV5-6
j_gene: TRBJ2-5
abundance: NA
CDR3nt: TGTGCCAGCAGCGGAGACTACATCCCTATAGAGACCCAGTACTTC
CDR3aa: CASSGDYIPIETQYF

d_gene: NA
v_gene: TRBV28
j_gene: TRBJ2-7
abundance: NA
CDR3nt: TGTGCCAGCAGTTTAACCTCCGGGACACTTAACGAGCAGTACTTC
CDR3aa: CASSLTSGTLNEQYF

d_gene: NA
v_gene: TRBV5-4
j_gene: TRBJ2-6
abundance: NA
CDR3nt: TGTGCCAGCAGCTTGACGGGCTCTGGGGCCAACGTCCTGACTTTC
CDR3aa: CASSLTGSGANVLTF

d_gene: NA
v_gene: TRBV4-2
j_gene: TRBJ1-1
abundance: NA
CDR3nt: TGTGCCAGCAGCCCACCCCCCGGGAGGCGGGACACTGAAGCTTTCTTT
CDR3aa: CASSPPPGRRDTEAFF

d_gene: TRBD1
v_gene: TRBV29-1
j_gene: TRBJ1-2
abundance: NA
CDR3nt: TGCAGCGTTGATTACAGGGGGAATGGCTACACCTTC
CDR3aa: CSVDYRGNGYTF

d_gene: TRBD2
v_gene: TRBV4-3
j_gene: TRBJ2-1
abundance: few
CDR3nt: TGCGCCAGCAGCCAAGACGTGGGAGGGCCGGATGAGCAGTTCTTC
CDR3aa: CASSQDVGGPDEQFF

d_gene: NA
v_gene: TRBV27
j_gene: TRBJ1-4
abundance: once
CDR3nt: TGTGCCAGCACTAGCCCGAGCAAGAATGAAAAACTGTTTTTT
CDR3aa: CASTSPSKNEKLFF

d_gene: NA
v_gene: TRBV7-9
j_gene: TRBJ2-3
abundance: NA
CDR3nt: TGTGCCAGCAGCTTGGAGAGGGCCGGAGATACGCAGTATTTT
CDR3aa: CASSLERAGDTQYF

d_gene: NA
v_gene: TRBV5-1
j_gene: TRBJ2-5
abundance: NA
CDR3nt: TGCGCCAGCTCCTTTGGGCTCCAAGAGACCCAGTACTTC
CDR3aa: CASSFGLQETQYF

d_gene: NA
v_gene: TRBV5-6
j_gene: TRBJ2-5
abundance: NA
CDR3nt: TGTGCCAGCAGCTTGTTGGAGGGGAGAAAGACCCAGTACTTC
CDR3aa: CASSLLEGRKTQYF

d_gene: NA
v_gene: TRBV2
j_gene: TRBJ2-1
abundance: NA
CDR3nt: TGTGCCAGCAGTGACAACAGGTTGAATGAGCAGTTCTTC
CDR3aa: CASSDNRLNEQFF

d_gene: NA
v_gene: TRBV21-1
j_gene: TRBJ2-2
abundance: once
CDR3nt: TGTGCCAGCAGCAAAGCGCTTGGGGGGAAAGGTACCGGGGAGCTGTTTTTT
CDR3aa: CASSKALGGKGTGELFF

d_gene: TRBD1
v_gene: TRBV4-3
j_gene: TRBJ2-2
abundance: NA
CDR3nt: TGCGCCAGCAACTACAGGGGCCTGGGGTACACCGGGGAGCTGTTTTTT
CDR3aa: CASNYRGLGYTGELFF

d_gene: TRBD1
v_gene: TRBV7-6
j_gene: TRBJ1-1
abundance: NA
CDR3nt: TGTGCCAGCAGCTTCCAGACAGGGGGCTACACTGAAGCTTTCTTT
CDR3aa: CASSFQTGGYTEAFF

d_gene: TRBD1
v_gene: TRBV2
j_gene: TRBJ2-2
abundance: NA
CDR3nt: TGTGCCAGCAGTATTACAGGGGGCCCCGGGGAGCTGTTTTTT
CDR3aa: CASSITGGPGELFF

d_gene: TRBD1
v_gene: TRBV18
j_gene: TRBJ2-2
abundance: NA
CDR3nt: TGTGCCAGCTCCCCACAGGGGGCGACTTGGCCCGGGGAGCTGTTTTTT
CDR3aa: CASSPQGATWPGELFF

d_gene: NA
v_gene: TRBV6-5
j_gene: TRBJ2-5
abundance: NA
CDR3nt: TGTGCCAGCAGTCGAGGGCGCTTATTCCAAGAGACCCAGTACTTC
CDR3aa: CASSRGRLFQETQYF

d_gene: TRBD2
v_gene: TRBV15
j_gene: TRBJ2-5
abundance: NA
CDR3nt: TGTGCCACCAGCACTAGCGGGAGGGCTTCAGAGACCCAGTACTTC
CDR3aa: CATSTSGRASETQYF

d_gene: NA
v_gene: TRBV30
j_gene: TRBJ1-4
abundance: few
CDR3nt: TGTGCCTGGAGTTTCTCAGGACTAATTAATGAAAAACTGTTTTTT
CDR3aa: CAWSFSGLINEKLFF

d_gene: NA
v_gene: TRBV9
j_gene: TRBJ1-4
abundance: once
CDR3nt: TGTGCCAGCAGTGGCTCGGGGGGCCGGGATGAAAAACTGTTTTTT
CDR3aa: CASSGSGGRDEKLFF

d_gene: TRBD2
v_gene: TRBV28
j_gene: TRBJ2-3
abundance: NA
CDR3nt: TGTGCCAGCAGTTTCCCCGGGGGGTTGAAAGATACGCAGTATTTT
CDR3aa: CASSFPGGLKDTQYF

d_gene: NA
v_gene: TRBV7-9
j_gene: TRBJ1-6
abundance: few
CDR3nt: TGTGCCAGCAGCCGCGGGAATTCACCCCTCCACTTT
CDR3aa: CASSRGNSPLHF

d_gene: TRBD2
v_gene: TRBV7-6
j_gene: TRBJ2-5
abundance: NA
CDR3nt: TGTGCCAGCAGCTTAGCCCCTGGGGGGGAGCAGTACTTC
CDR3aa: CASSLAPGGEQYF

d_gene: NA
v_gene: TRBV25-1
j_gene: TRBJ1-4
abundance: NA
CDR3nt: TGTGCCAGCAGTGATTGGGCTAGCGAAAAACTGTTTTTT
CDR3aa: CASSDWASEKLFF

d_gene: TRBD1
v_gene: TRBV18
j_gene: TRBJ2-1
abundance: NA
CDR3nt: TGTGCCAGCTCACAAGAAGCCAGGGGGACCTACAATGAGCAGTTCTTC
CDR3aa: CASSQEARGTYNEQFF

d_gene: NA
v_gene: TRBV29-1
j_gene: TRBJ2-5
abundance: NA
CDR3nt: TGCAGCGTAATTACAGGGGCGGGGGAGACCCAGTACTTC
CDR3aa: CSVITGAGETQYF

d_gene: NA
v_gene: TRBV4-3
j_gene: TRBJ1-2
abundance: NA
CDR3nt: TGCGCCAGCAGCCAAGATGTCGGACTGACTTATGGCTACACCTTC
CDR3aa: CASSQDVGLTYGYTF

d_gene: NA
v_gene: TRBV29-1
j_gene: TRBJ1-5
abundance: NA
CDR3nt: TGCAGCGTTTGGGAGGGAGGTCAGCCCCAGCATTTT
CDR3aa: CSVWEGGQPQHF

d_gene: NA
v_gene: TRBV29-1
j_gene: TRBJ2-1
abundance: NA
CDR3nt: TGCAGCGTTGAGGCGGGCTTGTACTATGAGCAGTTCTTC
CDR3aa: CSVEAGLYYEQFF

d_gene: NA
v_gene: TRBV7-2
j_gene: TRBJ2-3
abundance: NA
CDR3nt: TGTGCCAGCAGCTCGTTTAGTACCGTAGCGGATACGCAGTATTTT
CDR3aa: CASSSFSTVADTQYF

d_gene: NA
v_gene: TRBV5-1
j_gene: TRBJ1-1
abundance: NA
CDR3nt: TGCGCCAGCACGGAGAGCATGAACACTGAAGCTTTCTTT
CDR3aa: CASTESMNTEAFF

d_gene: NA
v_gene: TRBV25-1
j_gene: TRBJ2-7
abundance: NA
CDR3nt: TGTGCCAGCCGAACTCAGGGGAGCTACGAGCAGTACTTC
CDR3aa: CASRTQGSYEQYF

d_gene: NA
v_gene: TRBV9
j_gene: TRBJ2-5
abundance: NA
CDR3nt: TGTGCCAGCAGCGTAGGGTCCCAGGGGCTGATCGGGAAGACCCAGTACTTC
CDR3aa: CASSVGSQGLIGKTQYF

d_gene: NA
v_gene: TRBV7-7
j_gene: TRBJ2-5
abundance: NA
CDR3nt: TGTGCCAGCAGTTCCTCTCTAGCCGAAGAGACCCAGTACTTC
CDR3aa: CASSSSLAEETQYF

d_gene: TRBD2
v_gene: TRBV9
j_gene: TRBJ2-1
abundance: NA
CDR3nt: TGTGCCAGCAGCGTAGGCCTAGCGGGAGGGCCCTCCAATGAGCAGTTCTTC
CDR3aa: CASSVGLAGGPSNEQFF

d_gene: NA
v_gene: TRBV30
j_gene: TRBJ1-4
abundance: NA
CDR3nt: TGTGCCTGGAGTGTGAGTGAAAAACTGTTTTTT
CDR3aa: CAWSVSEKLFF

d_gene: TRBD2
v_gene: TRBV2
j_gene: TRBJ2-2
abundance: NA
CDR3nt: TGTGCCAGCAGGCGGGGACTAAACACCGGGGAGCTGTTTTTT
CDR3aa: CASRRGLNTGELFF

d_gene: NA
v_gene: TRBV7-9
j_gene: TRBJ2-3
abundance: NA
CDR3nt: TGTGCCAGCAGCCTAGGACTGTCCACAGATACGCAGTATTTT
CDR3aa: CASSLGLSTDTQYF

d_gene: NA
v_gene: TRBV27
j_gene: TRBJ1-1
abundance: once
CDR3nt: TGTGCCAGCAGTTTATATTGGCAGGGTTGGGCTTTCTTT
CDR3aa: CASSLYWQGWAFF

d_gene: NA
v_gene: TRBV5-1
j_gene: TRBJ1-1
abundance: few
CDR3nt: TGCGCCAGCAGCCCTCGGGGGGGCCATGAAGCTTTCTTT
CDR3aa: CASSPRGGHEAFF

d_gene: TRBD2
v_gene: TRBV2
j_gene: TRBJ2-5
abundance: NA
CDR3nt: TGTGCCAGCAGTGAAGGTCCCCTAGCGGGGGTAGAGACCCAGTACTTC
CDR3aa: CASSEGPLAGVETQYF

d_gene: NA
v_gene: TRBV5-5
j_gene: TRBJ2-7
abundance: NA
CDR3nt: TGTGCCAGCAGCGAAGTCGGAGTGGCCTACGAGCAGTACTTC
CDR3aa: CASSEVGVAYEQYF

d_gene: NA
v_gene: TRBV7-9
j_gene: TRBJ1-4
abundance: NA
CDR3nt: TGTGCCAGCAGCTTAGCCTCGGGGGTCAATGAAAAACTGTTTTTT
CDR3aa: CASSLASGVNEKLFF

d_gene: NA
v_gene: TRBV5-8
j_gene: TRBJ2-3
abundance: NA
CDR3nt: TGTGCCAGCACCTACGATACGCAGTATTTT
CDR3aa: CASTYDTQYF

d_gene: NA
v_gene: TRBV4-2
j_gene: TRBJ2-1
abundance: NA
CDR3nt: TGTGCCAGCAGCCAAGTCCCCGGGACCTACAATGAGCAGTTCTTC
CDR3aa: CASSQVPGTYNEQFF

d_gene: NA
v_gene: TRBV28
j_gene: TRBJ2-7
abundance: NA
CDR3nt: TGTGCCAGCATCCCGGGATCGGCGGATGGCTACGAGCAGTACTTC
CDR3aa: CASIPGSADGYEQYF

d_gene: NA
v_gene: TRBV30
j_gene: TRBJ2-7
abundance: few
CDR3nt: TGTGCCTGGAGTTGGGCTGCAAGCTCCTACGAGCAGTACTTC
CDR3aa: CAWSWAASSYEQYF